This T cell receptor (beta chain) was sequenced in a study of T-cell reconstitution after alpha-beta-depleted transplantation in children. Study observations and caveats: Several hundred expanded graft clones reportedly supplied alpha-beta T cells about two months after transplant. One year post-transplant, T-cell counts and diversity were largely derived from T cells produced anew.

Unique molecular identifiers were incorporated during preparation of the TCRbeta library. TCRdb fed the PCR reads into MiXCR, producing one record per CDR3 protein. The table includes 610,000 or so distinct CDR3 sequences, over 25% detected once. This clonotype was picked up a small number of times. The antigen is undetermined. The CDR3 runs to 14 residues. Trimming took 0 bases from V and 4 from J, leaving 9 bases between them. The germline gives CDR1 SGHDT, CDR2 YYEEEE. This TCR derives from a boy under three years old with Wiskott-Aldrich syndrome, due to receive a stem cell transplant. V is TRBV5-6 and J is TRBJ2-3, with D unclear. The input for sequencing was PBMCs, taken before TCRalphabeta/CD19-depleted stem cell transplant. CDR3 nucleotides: TGTGCCAGCAGCTTGGATTTGAGACCAGATACGCAGTATTTT. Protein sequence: CASSLDLRPDTQYF.